The rows below give T cell receptor beta chains drawn from one sample of a study of CD8 T cells in ankylosing spondylitis. TCRdb re-derived calls from the 5' RACE reads in MiXCR, one entry per CDR3 protein. Here the sample spans 300,000 to 350,000 distinct CDR3 sequences, around 20% being singletons. Sequencing input: blood, either unsorted or a sorted T cell fraction (not recorded which). These receptors were collected from a female donor with ankylosing spondylitis or in good health (not recorded which). CDR3s include the opening cysteine and the closing phenylalanine or tryptophan. Each record gives: clone size, CDR3 length, J gene, V gene, D gene, CDR3 DNA, CDR3 protein. D genes are given only for firm matches. Rows give clone size only sometimes, using once, few, many, or a class for an expanded clone.

size: NA; length: 16; J: TRBJ2-1; V: TRBV5-1; D: TRBD2; DNA: TGCGCCAGCACCGGGACTAGCGGGAGTTACTACAATGAGCAGTTCTTC; CDR3: CASTGTSGSYYNEQFF
size: many; length: 15; J: TRBJ2-1; V: TRBV20-1; D: NA; DNA: TGCAGTGCACGCCCACCCCCACTCCAACACAATGAGCAGTTCTTC; CDR3: CSARPPPLQHNEQFF
size: few; length: 15; J: TRBJ2-1; V: TRBV20-1; D: TRBD2; DNA: TGCAGTGCTCCCAGAGCGGGAGACGGGTACAATGAGCAGTTCTTC; CDR3: CSAPRAGDGYNEQFF
size: NA; length: 13; J: TRBJ2-2; V: TRBV6-1; D: TRBD2; DNA: TGTGCCAGCCGACGACTAGCGGCGGGGGAGCTGTTTTTT; CDR3: CASRRLAAGELFF
size: NA; length: 15; J: TRBJ2-7; V: TRBV2; D: NA; DNA: TGTGCCACCAAACGGCCCATCGGGGTTGGGTACGAGCAGTACTTC; CDR3: CATKRPIGVGYEQYF
size: NA; length: 16; J: TRBJ2-2; V: TRBV4-3; D: TRBD1; DNA: TGCGCCAGCAGCCAAAACCCGGGACAGGGGTCCGGGGAGCTGTTTTTT; CDR3: CASSQNPGQGSGELFF
size: NA; length: 18; J: TRBJ1-2; V: TRBV4-2; D: TRBD1; DNA: TGTGCCAGCAGCCCGTACGGGGGACAGGTGGGGTTCGACTATGGCTACACCTTC; CDR3: CASSPYGGQVGFDYGYTF
size: few; length: 11; J: TRBJ2-1; V: TRBV7-9; D: NA; DNA: TGTGCCAGCAGGGGACTCGCGCGGCAGTTCTTC; CDR3: CASRGLARQFF
size: few; length: 16; J: TRBJ2-7; V: TRBV29-1; D: TRBD2; DNA: TGCAGCGTTGAAAAGTCGGGGACTAGCGGGAGTGACGAGCAGTACTTC; CDR3: CSVEKSGTSGSDEQYF
size: NA; length: 13; J: TRBJ2-1; V: TRBV5-1; D: NA; DNA: TGCTCCAGCAGTTGGGACGGCTCCAATGAGCAGTTCTTC; CDR3: CSSSWDGSNEQFF